This T cell receptor (beta chain) comes out of a study of siplizumab effects on memory and regulatory T cells. Findings of the study overall: The naive T cell population seemed more diverse than memory cells and seemed a major contributor to the alloresponse. An assignable phenotype, naive or memory, was missing from roughly 80-95% of proliferating CD4+ or CD8+ clones. Suppressive capability of dividing Tregs from siplizumab cultures went unverified. Relative to controls at roughly 26%, mappable alloreactive CD4+ clones exhibited a mean Treg-derived proportion of around 69% with siplizumab.

Regarding this clone: What it binds is unknown.

Profiling relied on immunoSEQ multiplex PCR, and the TCRdb table lists in-frame clones only, not all of them. Of some 100,000 clones in the sample, 93% were seen once. The sequence was collected from a human donor in good health. The sequenced sample consisted of CD8+ T cells sorted from blood.

The DNA for the CDR3 is TGTGCCTGGAGGAGGGACGGAAGTACTGAAGCTTTCTTT. It yields the protein CAWRRDGSTEAFF. The rearrangement links TRBV30 to TRBJ1-1, with D perhaps TRBD1 (5 bases). The germline V gene encodes CDR1 GTSNPN and CDR2 SVGIG (reference sequence). This CDR3 has 13 residues. Trimming removed 3 bases at V and 5 bases at J, with 13 bases between.